The source of this T cell receptor beta chain is a study of T-cell memory formation after mild COVID-19. The wider study: Largely donor-specific sequence clusters came from a couple of donors.

CDR1 and CDR2 from the germline V gene are MGHRA and YSYEKL. The CDR3 is 15 residues long. V lost 1 base, J lost 2 bases, and 9 bases lay in between. General study findings and limits: In second-wave clones peaking day 37, SARS-CoV-2 specificity remained unconfirmed. A balance of CD4 and CD8 characterized clones contracting day 15 to 85, whereas later expanders leaned CD4+.

This clonotype was seen many times. Its antigen is unknown. 5'RACE with constant-segment primers yielded barcoded, UMI-tagged TCR alpha and TCR beta cDNA libraries. Using its own MiXCR run on the 5' RACE reads, TCRdb lists one record per CDR3 protein. The sample shows just over 350,000 distinct CDR3 sequences, over 13% of them seen only once. The V gene is TRBV4-1, the J gene TRBJ1-5; D is undetermined. The TCR was taken from a man in his late teens or twenties who had mild COVID-19 (a few samples of this study predate the infection). Cell type and time point are not known. The sample comprised PBMCs or a T cell subset sorted from them (not recorded which). The CDR3 spells CASSQGPGGNQPQHF. The DNA for the CDR3 is TGCGCCAGCAGCCAAGGACCTGGGGGCAATCAGCCCCAGCATTTT.